The 8 T cell receptor beta chains below were found in one sample sequenced in a study of CD8+CD57+ T cells in acquired aplastic anemia. Template material for TCR beta VDJ and CDR3 profiling consisted of genomic DNA. In TCRdb, the reads were re-called with MiXCR into one record per CDR3 protein. The data show more than 150,000 distinct CDR3 sequences, with less than 65% seen just once and just over 45% held by the top ten. Sequencing was performed on sorted CD4+, CD8+, or CD8+CD57+ T cells (not recorded which) from PBMCs. These receptors all come from a human donor with severe aplastic anemia or a healthy control (not recorded which).

The chain recombines TRBV6-6 with TRBJ1-5; tentative D call: TRBD1 (6 bases). V lost 5 bases and J lost 5, with 10 bases in between. The CDR3 consists of 13 residues. Germline CDR1 and CDR2: MNHNY and SVGAGI (reference sequence). This chain's CDR3 is CASSDTGYQPQHF. In nucleotides, the CDR3 is TGTGCCAGCAGTGATACAGGGTATCAGCCCCAGCATTTT.

The rearrangement joins TRBV7-9 to TRBJ2-7; D may be TRBD1 (6 bases). The CDR3 contains 14 residues. Germline assignment: CDR1 SEHNR and CDR2 FQNEAQ (reference sequence). V was clipped by 0 bases and J by 1 base, with 7 bases between them. The CDR3 is CASSLADRSYEQYF. CDR3 DNA: TGTGCCAGCAGCTTAGCAGACAGGTCCTACGAGCAGTACTTC.

The chain combines TRBV12-3 or TRBV12-4 with TRBJ2-7, with 7 bases fitting TRBD2. Losses at the gene ends were 0 bases for V and 7 bases for J; bases not matched to a gene: 6. This CDR3 is 14 amino acids long. CDR3 sequence (DNA): TGTGCCAGCAGTTTAGCGGGAGGGCCGTATGAGCAGTACTTC. Its protein product is CASSLAGGPYEQYF.

The chain links TRBV7-9 to TRBJ1-4; D is ambiguous. This CDR3 has 15 residues. Trimming removed 5 bases at V and 5 bases at J, with 15 bases between. Germline V CDR1 and CDR2: SEHNR, FQNEAQ (reference sequence). The CDR3 protein is CASSLSRGRNEKLFF. The DNA of the CDR3 is TGTGCCAGCAGCCTATCCAGAGGGAGGAATGAAAAACTGTTTTTT.

This clonotype was observed a few times. CDR3 in DNA: TGTGCCACCAGCAACAGACTAGGCAACAATGAGCAGTTCTTC. Encoded protein: CATSNRLGNNEQFF. The gene calls are TRBV15 and TRBJ2-1; a possible D gene is TRBD2 (6 bases). The CDR3 length is 14 residues. Germline CDR1 is LNHNV and CDR2 is YYDKDF (reference sequence). The V end was cut by 4 bases, the J end by 5 bases, with 12 bases between.

As for this clonotype: The conserved closing phenylalanine or tryptophan is absent in this CDR3, likely reflecting a read error. The J gene is TRBJ1-5, the V gene TRBV7-9, with 11 bases matching TRBD1. Germline-derived CDR1 and CDR2 are SEHNR and FQNEAQ (reference sequence). Trimming cost V 5 bases and J 4 bases; bases outside gene matches: 4. CDR3 size: 15 residues. CDR3 in DNA: TGTGCCAGCAGCGGGGGGACAGGGGGAAATCAGCCCCAGCATTCT. Translated, it gives CASSGGTGGNQPQHS.

This clonotype was detected ten times or more. The genes are TRBV7-3 and TRBJ2-3, with a possible D match to TRBD1 (5 bases). The CDR3 has 14 amino acids. Trimming stripped 4 bases from V and 2 bases from J, with 10 bases between. Germline lookup yields CDR1 SGHTA and CDR2 FQGTGA. CDR3 loop: CASSSPDTTDTQYF. CDR3 nucleotide sequence: TGTGCCAGCAGCTCGCCGGACACCACAGATACGCAGTATTTT.

This clonotype occurred many times. The V and J genes are TRBV12-3 or TRBV12-4 and TRBJ1-4; a weak D match, TRBD1 (6 bases). The CDR3 has 15 residues. With 4 bases removed from V and 4 bases from J, the gap between germline ends came to 13 bases. CDR3 residues: CASSSIQGSNEKLFF. CDR3 nucleotides: TGTGCCAGCAGTTCCATACAGGGAAGTAATGAAAAACTGTTTTTT.